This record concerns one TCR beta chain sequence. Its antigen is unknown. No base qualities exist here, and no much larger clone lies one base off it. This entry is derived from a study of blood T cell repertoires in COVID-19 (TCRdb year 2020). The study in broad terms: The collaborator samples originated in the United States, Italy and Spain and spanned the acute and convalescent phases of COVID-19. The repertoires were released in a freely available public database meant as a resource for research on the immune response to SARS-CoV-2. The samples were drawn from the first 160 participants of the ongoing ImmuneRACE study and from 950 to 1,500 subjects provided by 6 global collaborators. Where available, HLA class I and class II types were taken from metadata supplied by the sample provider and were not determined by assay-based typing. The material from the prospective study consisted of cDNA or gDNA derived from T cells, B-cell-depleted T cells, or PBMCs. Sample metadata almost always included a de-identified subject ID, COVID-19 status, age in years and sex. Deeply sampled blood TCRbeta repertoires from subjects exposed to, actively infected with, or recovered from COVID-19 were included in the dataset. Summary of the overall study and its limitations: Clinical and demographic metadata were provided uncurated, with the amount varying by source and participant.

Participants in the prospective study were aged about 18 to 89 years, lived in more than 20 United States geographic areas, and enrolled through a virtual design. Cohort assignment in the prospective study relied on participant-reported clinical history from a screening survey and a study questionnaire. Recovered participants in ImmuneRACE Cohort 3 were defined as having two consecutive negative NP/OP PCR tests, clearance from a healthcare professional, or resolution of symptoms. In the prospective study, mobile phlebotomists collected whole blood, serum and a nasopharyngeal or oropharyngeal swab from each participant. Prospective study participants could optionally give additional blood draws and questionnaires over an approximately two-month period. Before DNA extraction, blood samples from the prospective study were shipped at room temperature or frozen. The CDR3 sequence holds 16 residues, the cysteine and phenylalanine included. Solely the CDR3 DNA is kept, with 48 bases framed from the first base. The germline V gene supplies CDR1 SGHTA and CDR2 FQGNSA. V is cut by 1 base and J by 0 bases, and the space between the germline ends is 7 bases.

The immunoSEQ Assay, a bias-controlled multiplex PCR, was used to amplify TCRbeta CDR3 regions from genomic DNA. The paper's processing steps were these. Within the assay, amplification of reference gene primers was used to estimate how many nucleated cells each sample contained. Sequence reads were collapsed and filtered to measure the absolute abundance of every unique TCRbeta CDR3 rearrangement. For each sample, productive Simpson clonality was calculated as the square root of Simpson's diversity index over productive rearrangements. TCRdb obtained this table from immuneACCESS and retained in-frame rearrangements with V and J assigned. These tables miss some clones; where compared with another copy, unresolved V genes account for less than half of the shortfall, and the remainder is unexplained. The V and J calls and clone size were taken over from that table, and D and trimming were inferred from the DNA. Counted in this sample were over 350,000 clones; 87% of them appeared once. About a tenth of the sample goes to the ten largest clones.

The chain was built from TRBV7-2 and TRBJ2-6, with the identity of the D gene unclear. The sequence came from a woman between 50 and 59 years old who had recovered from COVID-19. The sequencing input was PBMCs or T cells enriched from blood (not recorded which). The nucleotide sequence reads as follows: TGTGCCAGCAGCTTAGTATCGCGCTCTGGGGCCAACGTCCTGACTTTC. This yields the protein CASSLVSRSGANVLTF.